This TCR beta chain was sequenced in a study of neoadjuvant nivolumab and ipilimumab in lung cancer. TCRdb keeps only in-frame clones here, not all; method: immunoSEQ multiplex PCR. The table lists about 7,000 clones, approximately 83% of them singletons, with 4.5% to 6% in the top ten. The CDR3 sequence is 15 residues long. V lost 6 bases and J lost 5, with 16 bases in between. Germline-derived CDR1 and CDR2 are SNHLY and FYNNEI. This sample comprised tumor tissue, obtained after neoadjuvant nivolumab, alone or with ipilimumab, at or shortly before surgery. The chain is built from TRBV2 and TRBJ1-4, with D maybe TRBD1 (6 bases). This receptor was obtained from an adult with non-small cell lung cancer. Here the CDR3 reads CASRGNRANNEKLFF. The CDR3 bases are TGTGCCAGCAGGGGAAACAGGGCGAACAATGAAAAACTGTTTTTT.